Given below is one TCR beta chain in context. No antigen is known for it. The sample comes from a study of siplizumab effects on memory and regulatory T cells. Overall study findings and caveats: The diversity of naive T cells seemed greater than that of memory cells, and their alloresponse contribution seemed major.

Trimming left V 5 bases short and J 1 base short, with 20 bases between. The CDR3 spans 17 residues. Germline-derived CDR1 and CDR2 are SEHNR and FQNEAQ (reference sequence). Assays examined approximately 99,000 TCR templates per sample. TCRdb's table, derived via immunoSEQ multiplex PCR, lists solely in-frame clones and lacks some. Here the sample spans some 100,000 clones, around 90% being singletons. The material sequenced was Tregs sorted from blood. The rearrangement joins TRBV7-9 to TRBJ1-1; a weak D match, TRBD1 (6 bases). This clonotype was sampled from a human donor in good health. CDR3 region: CASSRLTGLNANTEAFF. CDR3 coding DNA: TGTGCCAGCAGCCGTTTGACAGGCCTAAACGCGAACACTGAAGCTTTCTTT. The full variable domain, completed using reference TRBV7-9 and TRBJ1-1, is DTGVSQNPRHKITKRGQNVTFRCDPISEHNRLYWYRQTLGQGPEFLTYFQNEAQLEKSRLLSDRFSAERPKGSFSTLEIQRTEQGDSAMYLCASSRLTGLNANTEAFFGQGTRLTVV.